This T cell receptor (beta chain) was sequenced during a study of long-term antiretroviral therapy in people with HIV. Study-level results: Against controls, HIV repertoires showed narrower ranges of CDR3 length.

About this clone itself: Its antigen is still unknown.

Runs used v3.0 of the immunoSEQ assay and were done at survey level. TCRdb keeps only in-frame clones here, not all; method: immunoSEQ multiplex PCR. The sample consists of under 15,000 clones, 88% of them appearing once. The specimen was unsorted PBMCs, collected 2.1 years after starting antiretroviral therapy. The sequence was obtained from a middle-aged woman with HIV.

DNA for the CDR3: TGTGCCAGCAGCTTTGGCGCGTACTATGGCTACACCTTC. It is translated as CASSFGAYYGYTF. The chain recombines TRBV7-9 with TRBJ1-2; D not resolved. Germline CDR1 is SEHNR and CDR2 is FQNEAQ (reference sequence). Trimming shortened V by 3 bases and J by 3 bases, and 8 bases separated the two germline ends. The CDR3 length is 13 residues.